The rows below give T cell receptor beta chains drawn from one sample of a study of cytomegalovirus exposure and HLA in healthy donors. Data came from immunoSEQ multiplex PCR; TCRdb stores just in-frame clones and leaves some out. Here the sample spans almost 90,000 clones, roughly 85% being singletons. Specimen: PBMCs. The receptors stem from a man aged 35 to 55 in good health and CMV-seropositive. CDR3s include the opening cysteine and the closing phenylalanine or tryptophan. Fields, in order: D gene, V gene, J gene, clone size, CDR3 DNA, CDR3 protein. D genes are given only for firm matches. Some rows have no size entry. The others give once, few or many, or a class for an expanded clone.

NA	TRBV5-1	TRBJ1-4	NA	TGCGCCAGCAGCCCGGTGGCAACTAATGAAAAACTGTTTTTT	CASSPVATNEKLFF
TRBD2	TRBV5-8	TRBJ2-5	NA	TGTGCCAGCAGCTTGGTTGTAGCGGGAGGAGAGACCCAGTACTTC	CASSLVVAGGETQYF
TRBD2	TRBV7-6	TRBJ2-1	NA	TGTGCCAGCAGCGCTGTGGGGGTAGCGGGGGCGGGGGAGTACAATGAGCAGTTCTTC	CASSAVGVAGAGEYNEQFF
NA	TRBV5-1	TRBJ2-5	NA	TGCGCCAGCAGCTTCGCAGACCAAGAGACCCAGTACTTC	CASSFADQETQYF
TRBD1	TRBV10-3	TRBJ1-2	NA	TGTGCCATCAGTGAGCCACTTCCCGGGACAGGGTGTGGCTACACCTTC	CAISEPLPGTGCGYTF
NA	TRBV9	TRBJ2-6	few	TGTGCCAGCAGCGGCCCGAGCTCTGGGGCCAACGTCCTGACTTTC	CASSGPSSGANVLTF
NA	TRBV2	TRBJ1-2	once	TGTGCCAGCCATGGCAGGATTAACTATGGCTACACCTTC	CASHGRINYGYTF
TRBD1	TRBV6-6	TRBJ2-3	once	TGTGCCAGCAGGTCCCCGGGACAGGGGGCTTCGGATACGCAGTATTTT	CASRSPGQGASDTQYF
TRBD2	TRBV18	TRBJ2-7	NA	TGTGCCAGCTCAAGCGGACTAGCGGGTGGATCCTACGAGCAGTACTTC	CASSSGLAGGSYEQYF
NA	TRBV4-1	TRBJ2-3	NA	TGCGCCAGCAGCATGAATCCAGGGGGGGATACGCAGTATTTT	CASSMNPGGDTQYF
TRBD1	TRBV29-1	TRBJ1-6	NA	TGCAGCGTTTGGACAGGGAACGCCAATTCACCCCTCCACTTT	CSVWTGNANSPLHF
NA	TRBV5-1	TRBJ2-3	NA	TGCGCCAGCAGCTTGGGGGGGCGGACAGATACGCAGTATTTT	CASSLGGRTDTQYF
NA	TRBV9	TRBJ1-2	once	TGTGCCAGCAGCGAGAACGACAGCCGATTCCGCTACACCTTC	CASSENDSRFRYTF
TRBD2	TRBV11-2	TRBJ2-1	once	TGTGCCAGCACCCAGACTAGCGGGGCTTACAATGAGCAGTTCTTC	CASTQTSGAYNEQFF
NA	TRBV19	TRBJ2-2	NA	TGTGCCAGTACTCAGGGCCCCGGGGAGCTGTTTTTT	CASTQGPGELFF
TRBD1	TRBV5-5	TRBJ2-7	few	TGTGCCAGCAGCTTGTGGGGACAGGGAGGGGAGCAGTACTTC	CASSLWGQGGEQYF
NA	TRBV28	TRBJ2-7	NA	TGTGCCAGCAGAACCGCCGCGGACAGACAGTACTTC	CASRTAADRQYF
TRBD2	TRBV6-6	TRBJ2-7	NA	TGTGCCAGCAGAGAAACTAGCGGGAGCGCTTTCGAGCAGTACTTC	CASRETSGSAFEQYF
TRBD2	TRBV7-6	TRBJ2-1	NA	TGTGCCAGCAGCTTAGGGGGGGGTCACTACAATGAGCAGTTCTTC	CASSLGGGHYNEQFF
NA	TRBV28	TRBJ2-3	NA	TGTGCCAGCAGTTTATTTGCGCGGGCGAAGCGTGGGGTCACAGATACGCAGTATTTT	CASSLFARAKRGVTDTQYF
NA	TRBV6-5	TRBJ2-5	NA	TGTGCCAGCAGGTGGAGGGCGTCATTGGAAGAGACCCAGTACTTC	CASRWRASLEETQYF
TRBD2	TRBV19	TRBJ2-7	NA	TGTGCCAGTACCCCAAATCTAGGGACTAGCGGGAGGTACGAGCAGTACTTC	CASTPNLGTSGRYEQYF
NA	TRBV28	TRBJ1-6	NA	TGTGCCAGCGAAGTTGGAGGCTCTAATTCACCCCTCCACTTT	CASEVGGSNSPLHF
TRBD2	TRBV7-9	TRBJ2-3	NA	TGTGCCAGCAGCCTCGAGAGCGGGAGGGGCACAGATACGCAGTATTTT	CASSLESGRGTDTQYF
TRBD2	TRBV18	TRBJ2-5	few	TGTGCCAGCTCACCGACTAGCTTACAAGAGACCCAGTACTTC	CASSPTSLQETQYF
NA	TRBV5-4	TRBJ1-5	NA	TGTGCCAGCAGCTTGGCAGGTCAGCCCCAGCATTTT	CASSLAGQPQHF
TRBD2	TRBV18	TRBJ2-7	NA	TGTGCCAGCTCACCACCAAACAGCGGGGCCACCTACGAGCAGTACTTC	CASSPPNSGATYEQYF
TRBD1	TRBV7-9	TRBJ1-6	NA	TGTGCCAGCAGCTGGACAGGGATGGATTCACCCCTCCACTTT	CASSWTGMDSPLHF
NA	TRBV27	TRBJ2-3	NA	TGTGCCAGCAGCCTGCCCGGGGTCCCAGATACGCAGTATTTT	CASSLPGVPDTQYF
TRBD1	TRBV6-6	TRBJ2-2	NA	TGTGCCAGCTCGGGGACAGGGGCCACCGGGGAGCTGTTTTTT	CASSGTGATGELFF
TRBD1	TRBV19	TRBJ1-2	NA	TGTGCCAGTAGTAACAGGGGTGGCTACACCTTC	CASSNRGGYTF
NA	TRBV28	TRBJ1-2	NA	TGTGCCAGCAGTTCCCTGCAGGGAATAAATGGCTACACCTTC	CASSSLQGINGYTF
NA	TRBV9	TRBJ2-3	NA	TGTGCCAGCAGCACGAGCGGGTCGCGTAGCACAGATACGCAGTATTTT	CASSTSGSRSTDTQYF
TRBD2	TRBV19	TRBJ2-5	few	TGTGCCAGTAGTATGTGGCGGGGGGGCCAAGAGACCCAGTACTTC	CASSMWRGGQETQYF
NA	TRBV6-4	TRBJ1-5	NA	TGCGCGGGGGACACCAAACCGTATAGCAATCAGCCCCAGCATTTT	CAGDTKPYSNQPQHF
TRBD2	TRBV7-2	TRBJ2-5	NA	TGTGCCAGCAGCAGAGGACTAGCGGAAGAGACCCAGTACTTC	CASSRGLAEETQYF
NA	TRBV11-2	TRBJ1-3	few	TGTGCCAGCAGCTTCGCGGCTAGAGATTCTGGAAACACCATATATTTT	CASSFAARDSGNTIYF
TRBD1	TRBV2	TRBJ1-1	NA	TGTGCCAGCGGGGGACAGGGGCGAATTGCTTTCTTT	CASGGQGRIAFF
TRBD1	TRBV5-1	TRBJ2-3	NA	TGCGCCAGCAGTCTAACGGGACAGGGGCGAACAGATACGCAGTATTTT	CASSLTGQGRTDTQYF
TRBD2	TRBV9	TRBJ2-3	NA	TGTGCCAGCAGTTTTAGCGGGGGGGCATCAGATACGCAGTATTTT	CASSFSGGASDTQYF
NA	TRBV19	TRBJ2-5	NA	TGTGCCAGTAGTATCTTCAGGGGTTCGCGGGAGACCCAGTACTTC	CASSIFRGSRETQYF
TRBD1	TRBV6-1	TRBJ2-7	NA	TGTGCCAGCAGTGCCGGGACAGGGCCCTACGAGCAGTACTTC	CASSAGTGPYEQYF
NA	TRBV11-3	TRBJ1-1	NA	TGTGCCAGCAGCTTAGTCGGGGGGTCCCCAGGCCGGTACACTGAAGCTTTCTTT	CASSLVGGSPGRYTEAFF
NA	TRBV14	TRBJ2-3	NA	TGTGCCAGCAGCCAAGCAGGTCTGATAACAGATACGCAGTATTTT	CASSQAGLITDTQYF
TRBD1	TRBV6-1	TRBJ1-1	NA	TGTGCCAGCAGTGCCCTCACAGGGGGCACTGAAGCTTTCTTT	CASSALTGGTEAFF
NA	TRBV27	TRBJ1-2	NA	TGTGCCAGCAGTTTACGCCAGGGCGACTATGGCTACACCTTC	CASSLRQGDYGYTF
NA	TRBV6-5	TRBJ1-3	NA	TGTGCCAGCAGTCCCCTCGCAGGTTCGGGAAACACCATATATTTT	CASSPLAGSGNTIYF
NA	TRBV13	TRBJ2-5	NA	TGTGCCAGCAGCTTAGCAGGGGCTCGGGGGACCCAGTACTTC	CASSLAGARGTQYF
NA	TRBV4-1	TRBJ1-6	NA	TGCGCCAGCAGCCAAGATCTCCAGAGCGGGAGAAATTCACCCCTCCACTTT	CASSQDLQSGRNSPLHF
NA	TRBV10-2	TRBJ2-2	few	TGCGCCAGCAGTGCTGTTCCCAACACCGGGGAGCTGTTTTTT	CASSAVPNTGELFF
TRBD2	TRBV7-3	TRBJ2-1	once	TGTGCCAGCAGCCCCCGAGGACTAGCGGGGGGCTTAACCGACAATGAGCAGTTCTTC	CASSPRGLAGGLTDNEQFF
TRBD2	TRBV10-2	TRBJ2-1	NA	TGCGCCAGCAGTCCTAGCGGGAGTCGTCCCTACAATGAGCAGTTCTTC	CASSPSGSRPYNEQFF
NA	TRBV7-9	TRBJ1-6	NA	TGTGCCAGCAGTCGAGGAGGGGGAGGGTCACCCCTCCACTTT	CASSRGGGGSPLHF
TRBD2	TRBV19	TRBJ2-3	NA	TGTGCCAGTGCCCCGACTAGCGGGAGGGTGGATACGCAGTATTTT	CASAPTSGRVDTQYF
NA	TRBV11-2	TRBJ1-1	NA	TGTGCCAGCAGCTTAGGTTTATCCTCTGAAGCTTTCTTT	CASSLGLSSEAFF
TRBD2	TRBV7-2	TRBJ2-7	once	TGCGCCAGCAGTTTACCTAGAGCCCTCCACCGGGAGGGAATCGACGAGCAGTACTTC	CASSLPRALHREGIDEQYF
TRBD1	TRBV15	TRBJ1-2	NA	TGTGCCACCAGCAGGGGGGGACAGGGGAGGAAAGGCTACACCTTC	CATSRGGQGRKGYTF